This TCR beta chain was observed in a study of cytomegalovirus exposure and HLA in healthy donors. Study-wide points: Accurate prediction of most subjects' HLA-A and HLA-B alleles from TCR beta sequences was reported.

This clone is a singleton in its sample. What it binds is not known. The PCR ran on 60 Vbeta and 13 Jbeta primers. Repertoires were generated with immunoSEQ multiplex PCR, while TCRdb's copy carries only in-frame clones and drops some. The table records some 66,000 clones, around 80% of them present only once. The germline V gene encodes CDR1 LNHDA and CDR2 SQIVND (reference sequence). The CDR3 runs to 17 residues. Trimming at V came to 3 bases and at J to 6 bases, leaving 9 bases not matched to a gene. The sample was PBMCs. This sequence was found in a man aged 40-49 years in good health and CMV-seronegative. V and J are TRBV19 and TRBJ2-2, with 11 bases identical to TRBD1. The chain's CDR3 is CASSIRLGTGGAGELFF. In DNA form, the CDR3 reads TGTGCCAGTAGTATTCGGCTCGGGACAGGGGGAGCCGGGGAGCTGTTTTTT.